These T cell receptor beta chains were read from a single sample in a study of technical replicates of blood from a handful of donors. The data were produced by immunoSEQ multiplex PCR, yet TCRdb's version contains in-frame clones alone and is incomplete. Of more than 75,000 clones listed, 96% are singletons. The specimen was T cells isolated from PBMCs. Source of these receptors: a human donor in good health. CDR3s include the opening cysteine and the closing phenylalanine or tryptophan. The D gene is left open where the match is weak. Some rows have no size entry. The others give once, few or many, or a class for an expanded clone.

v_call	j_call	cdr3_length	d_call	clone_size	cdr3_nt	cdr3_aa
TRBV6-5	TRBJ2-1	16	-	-	TGTGCCAGCAGTTACTCGAAGGCGGGACCCCACAATGAGCAGTTCTTC	CASSYSKAGPHNEQFF
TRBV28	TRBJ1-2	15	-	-	TGTGCCAGCAGGACACCGGGACAAGTTAACTATGGCTACACCTTC	CASRTPGQVNYGYTF
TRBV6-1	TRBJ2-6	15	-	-	TGTGCCAGCAGTGAAACAGGGACTGGGGCCAACGTCCTGACTTTC	CASSETGTGANVLTF
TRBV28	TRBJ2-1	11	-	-	TGTGCCAGCACCAGGCCAGGTGAGCAGTTCTTC	CASTRPGEQFF
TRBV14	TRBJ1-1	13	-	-	TGTGCCAGCAGCCAACAAACATACACTGAAGCTTTCTTT	CASSQQTYTEAFF
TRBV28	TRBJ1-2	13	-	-	TGTGCCAGCAGTTTTACAGGCAACTATGGCTACACCTTC	CASSFTGNYGYTF
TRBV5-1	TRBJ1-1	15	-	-	TGCGCCAGCAGCTTAGGAGACGGGTCGAACACTGAAGCTTTCTTT	CASSLGDGSNTEAFF
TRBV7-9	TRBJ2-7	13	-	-	TGTGCCAGCTCCCTACGCCAGGACTACGAGCAGTACTTC	CASSLRQDYEQYF
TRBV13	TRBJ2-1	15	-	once	TGTGCCAGCAGCTTAGAACTAGCAGTATACAATGAGCAGTTCTTC	CASSLELAVYNEQFF
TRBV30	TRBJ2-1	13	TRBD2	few	TGTGCCTGGAATAGCGGGAGGGCCCGGGAGCAGTTCTTC	CAWNSGRAREQFF
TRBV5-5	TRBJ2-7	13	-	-	TGTGCCAGCAGCTTGGGCAGCTCCTACGAGCAGTACTTC	CASSLGSSYEQYF
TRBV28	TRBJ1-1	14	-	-	TGTGCCAGCAGCAGGGTACAGATGAACACTGAAGCTTTCTTT	CASSRVQMNTEAFF
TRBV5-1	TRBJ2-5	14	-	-	TGCGCCAGCAGCCAGAACCCGGGAGAGGAGACCCAGTACTTC	CASSQNPGEETQYF
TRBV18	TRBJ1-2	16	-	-	TGTGCCAGCTCACCTACTTTAGGACAAGCTAACTATGGCTACACCTTC	CASSPTLGQANYGYTF
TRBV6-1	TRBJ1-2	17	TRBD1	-	TGTGCCAGCAGTGAATTCCTGGGACAGGGGTTATTTTATGGCTACACCTTC	CASSEFLGQGLFYGYTF
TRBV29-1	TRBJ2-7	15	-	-	TGCAGCGTTGGGAGCTGGGGGGTTACCCCCTACGAGCAGTACTTC	CSVGSWGVTPYEQYF
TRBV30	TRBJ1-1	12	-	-	TGTGCCTGGAGTTCCAGGAACACTGAAGCTTTCTTT	CAWSSRNTEAFF
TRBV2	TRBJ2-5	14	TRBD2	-	TGTGCCAGCGTAAGCGGGAGGGCCGGGGAGACCCAGTACTTC	CASVSGRAGETQYF
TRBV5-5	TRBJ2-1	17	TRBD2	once	TGTGCCAGCAGCAGAGGACTAGCGGGAGGAAGCTACAATGAGCAGTTCTTC	CASSRGLAGGSYNEQFF
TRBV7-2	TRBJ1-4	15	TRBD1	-	TGTGCCAGCAGCTTAGGCGGGACAGATAGTGAAAAACTGTTTTTT	CASSLGGTDSEKLFF
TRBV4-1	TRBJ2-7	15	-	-	TGCGCCAGCAGCTATACTAGGGATGGGGTCTTCGAGCAGTACTTC	CASSYTRDGVFEQYF
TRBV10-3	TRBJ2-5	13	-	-	TGTGCCATCAGTTCAGACAGACAAGAGACCCAGTACTTC	CAISSDRQETQYF
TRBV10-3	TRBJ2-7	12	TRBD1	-	TGTGCCATCAGTGGGGACAGCTACGAGCAGTACTTC	CAISGDSYEQYF
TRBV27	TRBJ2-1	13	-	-	TGTGCCAGCAGTCCTACCTCCTACAATGAGCAGTTCTTC	CASSPTSYNEQFF
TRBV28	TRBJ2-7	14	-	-	TGTGCCAGCTCCCTGGACTACAATCGCGACGGGCAGTACTTC	CASSLDYNRDGQYF
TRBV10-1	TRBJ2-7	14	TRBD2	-	TGCGCCAGCAGTGCGGCGGGAGCCCCCTACGAGCAGTACTTC	CASSAAGAPYEQYF
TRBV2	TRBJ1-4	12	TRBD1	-	TGTGCCAGCCAGACAGGGGGCGGAAAACTGTTTTTT	CASQTGGGKLFF
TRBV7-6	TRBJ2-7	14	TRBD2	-	TGTGCCAGCAGCACGGGACTAGTTCCCGACGAGCAGTACTTC	CASSTGLVPDEQYF
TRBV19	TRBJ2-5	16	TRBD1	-	TGTGCCAGTAGTATGGCCCGACAGGGGGCTTCAGAGACCCAGTACTTC	CASSMARQGASETQYF